The clone carrying this T cell receptor beta chain was picked up many times. The antigen is unknown. This entry belongs to a study of T-cell memory formation after mild COVID-19. Study as a whole: Most TCR clusters belonged to a single donor. Study-level points and caveats: Proof of SARS-CoV-2 specificity was absent for the second-wave clones that crested on day 37.

cDNA libraries for TCR alpha and TCR beta, carrying sample barcodes and UMIs, came from 5'RACE with constant-segment primers. Each CDR3 protein gets one entry after TCRdb re-called the 5' RACE reads with MiXCR. The data contain approximately 100,000 distinct CDR3 sequences, around 10% of them singletons. V lost 0 bases, J lost 3 bases, and 5 bases stayed unmatched. The CDR3 is made up of 15 amino acids. The germline V gene encodes CDR1 SGDLS and CDR2 YYNGEE. The V call is TRBV9, the J call TRBJ2-5; TRBD2 matches 7 bases. Sequenced material: PBMCs or a T cell subset sorted from them (not recorded which). This sequence was found in a young man who had mild COVID-19 (a few samples of this study predate the infection). Cell type and time point are not known. The CDR3 coding sequence is TGTGCCAGCAGCGTAGAACAGCTAGCGGAAGAGACCCAGTACTTC. This encodes CASSVEQLAEETQYF.